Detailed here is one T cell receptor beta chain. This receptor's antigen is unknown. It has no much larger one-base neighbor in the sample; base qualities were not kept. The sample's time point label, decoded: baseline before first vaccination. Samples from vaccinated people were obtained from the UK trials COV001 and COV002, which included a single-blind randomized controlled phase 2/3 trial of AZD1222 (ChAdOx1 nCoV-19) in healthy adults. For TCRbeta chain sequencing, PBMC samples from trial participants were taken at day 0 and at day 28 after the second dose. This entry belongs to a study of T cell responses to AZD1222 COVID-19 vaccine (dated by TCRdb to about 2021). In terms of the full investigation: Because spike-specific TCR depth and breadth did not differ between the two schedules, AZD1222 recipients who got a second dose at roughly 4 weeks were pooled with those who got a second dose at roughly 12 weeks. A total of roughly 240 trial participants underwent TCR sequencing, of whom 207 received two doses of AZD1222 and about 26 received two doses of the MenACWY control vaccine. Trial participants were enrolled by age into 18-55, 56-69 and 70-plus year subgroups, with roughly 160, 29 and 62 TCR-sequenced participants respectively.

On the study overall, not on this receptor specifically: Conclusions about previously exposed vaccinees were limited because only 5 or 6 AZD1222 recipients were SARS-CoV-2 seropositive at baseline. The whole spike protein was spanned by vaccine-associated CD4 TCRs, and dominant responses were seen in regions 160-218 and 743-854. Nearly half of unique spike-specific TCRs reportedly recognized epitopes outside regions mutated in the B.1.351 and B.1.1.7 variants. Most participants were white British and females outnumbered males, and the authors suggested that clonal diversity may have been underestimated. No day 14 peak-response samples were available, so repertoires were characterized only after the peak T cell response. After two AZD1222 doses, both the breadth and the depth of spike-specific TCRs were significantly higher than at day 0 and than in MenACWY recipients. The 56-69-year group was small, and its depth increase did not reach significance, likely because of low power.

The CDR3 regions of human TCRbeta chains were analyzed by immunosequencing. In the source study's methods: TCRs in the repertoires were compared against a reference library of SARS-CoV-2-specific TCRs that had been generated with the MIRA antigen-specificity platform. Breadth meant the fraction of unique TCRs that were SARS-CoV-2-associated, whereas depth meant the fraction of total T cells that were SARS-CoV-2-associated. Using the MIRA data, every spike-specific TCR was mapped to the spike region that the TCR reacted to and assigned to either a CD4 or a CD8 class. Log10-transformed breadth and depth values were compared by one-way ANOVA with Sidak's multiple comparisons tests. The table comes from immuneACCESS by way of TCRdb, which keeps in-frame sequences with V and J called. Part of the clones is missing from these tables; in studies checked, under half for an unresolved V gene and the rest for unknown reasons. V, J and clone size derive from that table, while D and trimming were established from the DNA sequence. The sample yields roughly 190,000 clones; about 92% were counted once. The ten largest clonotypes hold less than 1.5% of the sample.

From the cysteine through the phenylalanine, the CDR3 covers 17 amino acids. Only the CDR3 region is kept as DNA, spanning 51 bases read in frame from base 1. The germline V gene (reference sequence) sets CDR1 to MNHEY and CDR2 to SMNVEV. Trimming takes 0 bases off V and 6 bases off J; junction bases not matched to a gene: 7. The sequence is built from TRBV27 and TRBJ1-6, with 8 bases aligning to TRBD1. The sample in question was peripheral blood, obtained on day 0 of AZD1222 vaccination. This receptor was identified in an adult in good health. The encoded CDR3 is CASSLSLTGERNSPLHF. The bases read TGTGCCAGCAGTTTATCGTTGACAGGGGAGCGTAATTCACCCCTCCACTTT.